This TCR beta chain came from a study of blood T cell repertoires in COVID-19 (TCRdb year 2020). As for the study more broadly: The collaborator samples originated in the United States, Italy and Spain and spanned the acute and convalescent phases of COVID-19. The prospective study material was composed of cDNA or gDNA derived from T cells, B-cell-depleted T cells, or PBMCs. The dataset comprised deeply sampled blood TCRbeta repertoires from subjects exposed to, actively infected with, or recovered from COVID-19. The repertoires were released in a freely available public database meant as a resource for research on the immune response to SARS-CoV-2. Samples came from the ongoing ImmuneRACE study (first 160 participants) plus 1,254 subjects from 6 global collaborators. Sample metadata almost always included a de-identified subject ID, COVID-19 status, age in years and sex. HLA class I and class II types, where available, came from metadata supplied by the sample provider rather than from assay-based typing. Broader findings and caveats from the paper: The quantity of clinical and demographic metadata differed by source and by participant and was supplied without curation.

TCRbeta CDR3 regions were amplified from genomic DNA using the immunoSEQ Assay, a bias-controlled multiplex PCR. The authors' analysis ran thus. Nucleated cell counts per sample were estimated from amplification of reference gene primers within the assay. Sequence reads were collapsed and filtered to measure the absolute abundance of every unique TCRbeta CDR3 rearrangement. For each sample, productive Simpson clonality was calculated as the square root of Simpson's diversity index over productive rearrangements. As stored in TCRdb, this immuneACCESS dataset retains in-frame rearrangements with V and J assigned. A fraction of the clones does not appear; measured against another copy, unresolved V genes explain less than half of the discrepancy, and the remainder lacks a known reason. V and J calls and clone size come straight from that table; D and trimming were deduced from the DNA. The sample table lists approximately 290,000 clones, 75% to 95% of them with a count of one. The ten largest clones capture roughly 1.1% of the sample.

A word on this clone: It lacks a known antigen. Per-nucleotide qualities are absent, and no much larger clonotype sits a single base away.

Enrolling through a virtual design, the prospective study's participants ranged in age from roughly 18 to 89 years and lived across roughly 23 United States geographic areas. Cohort assignment in the prospective study relied on participant-reported clinical history from a screening survey and a study questionnaire. ImmuneRACE Cohort 3 recovered participants were defined by two consecutive negative NP/OP PCR tests, healthcare professional clearance, or symptom resolution. Each participant in the prospective study had whole blood, serum and a nasopharyngeal or oropharyngeal swab collected by mobile phlebotomists. Over an approximately 2-month period, participants in the prospective study had the option of providing additional blood draws and questionnaires. Prospective study blood samples were shipped either frozen or at room temperature before DNA extraction. CDR1 and CDR2 were assigned from the germline V gene as MNHEY and SVGEGT. V loses 5 bases at its end and J loses 2 bases; junction bases beyond the gene matches: 1. There are 14 amino acids in the CDR3, from cysteine to phenylalanine inclusive. The entry retains the CDR3 DNA only, 42 bases that are in frame from base 1.

This TCR came from a woman aged 25-40 years who had recovered from COVID-19. The specimen was PBMCs or T cells enriched from blood (not recorded which). The sequence links TRBV6-2 or TRBV6-3 to TRBJ2-7, with 12 bases aligning to TRBD2. CDR3 sequence: CASSRLAGAYEQYF. The DNA sequence reads TGTGCCAGCAGTAGACTAGCGGGAGCCTACGAGCAGTACTTC.